Presented here are 4 T cell receptor beta chains from one specimen sequenced in a study of T cell responses to AZD1222 COVID-19 vaccine. Data came from immunoSEQ multiplex PCR; TCRdb stores just in-frame clones and leaves some out. The table lists fewer than 150,000 clones, around 88% of them singletons. The source material was peripheral blood, sampled on day 0 of AZD1222 vaccination. These TCRs come from an adult in good health.

The J gene is TRBJ1-1, the V gene TRBV15; 8 nucleotides align to TRBD1. CDR3 length equals 15 residues. V was clipped by 3 bases and J by 2 bases; unmatched bases: 5. Germline loops: CDR1 LNHNV, CDR2 YYDKDF (reference sequence). CDR3 sequence: CATSRGGQANTEAFF. The CDR3 region has the DNA TGTGCCACCAGCAGGGGGGGACAGGCTAACACTGAAGCTTTCTTT.

The CDR3 DNA reads TGCAGTGCTAGTTTAATTGCGGGATCCTACAATGAGCAGTTCTTC. Residues: CSASLIAGSYNEQFF. This chain links TRBV20-1 with TRBJ2-1, with a tentative D call TRBD2 (6 bases). Germline V gene sequence: CDR1 DFQATT, CDR2 SNEGSKA (reference sequence). The length of the CDR3 is 15 residues. Trimming shortened V by 3 bases and J by 1 base, and 13 bases separated the two germline ends.

The chain recombines TRBV7-2 with TRBJ2-7; a possible D gene is TRBD1 (7 bases). The CDR3 length is 16 residues. Germline V CDR1 and CDR2: SGHTA, FQGNSA. Deletions cut 5 bases from V and 7 bases from J, with 24 bases between. The CDR3 DNA follows: TGTGCCAGCAGCGCGAGGTTGGCAGGGGGAGGTGGTGAGCAGTACTTC. This encodes CASSARLAGGGGEQYF.

This chain uses TRBV4-3 with TRBJ2-1; 10 bases align to TRBD2. The CDR3 has 15 residues. The V gene end was trimmed by 6 bases and the J gene end by 3 bases; junction bases not matched to a gene: 5. Germline values: CDR1 LGHNA, CDR2 YSLEER. This chain's CDR3 is CASRRGLANYNEQFF. CDR3 nucleotides: TGCGCCAGCAGGCGGGGACTAGCGAACTACAATGAGCAGTTCTTC.